The TCR beta chain under discussion was sequenced for a study of technical replicates of blood from a handful of donors. Clones were read by immunoSEQ multiplex PCR, and TCRdb kept only the in-frame ones, dropping some. The data show more than 65,000 clones, around 97% seen once. The CDR3 length is 14 residues. The V gene's germline CDR1 is GTSNPN and CDR2 SVGIG (reference sequence). Trimming removed 0 bases from V and 3 bases from J, with 11 bases in between. The genes are TRBV30 and TRBJ1-1; D possibly corresponds to TRBD1 (5 bases). The sequencing sample was made of T cells isolated from PBMCs. The sequence came from a human donor in good health. CDR3 sequence (DNA): TGTGCCTGGAGTGTACGCAGGGCGGACACTGAAGCTTTCTTT. Its protein is CAWSVRRADTEAFF.